The 14 T cell receptor beta chains reported below all come from one sample, sequenced in a study of beta chain features in type 1 diabetes. Every isolated RNA sample was fully reverse transcribed, so sequencing captured expressed TCRB transcripts. TCRdb keeps only in-frame clones here, not all; method: immunoSEQ multiplex PCR. The sample has under 950,000 clones; roughly 15% are singletons. The material sequenced was naive CD4+ T cells from blood. Receptors originate from a woman between 18 and 30 years old in good health.

Only a few counts were recorded for this clone. This rearrangement joins TRBV2 to TRBJ1-1; 8 nucleotides agree with TRBD1. V gave up 2 bases and J gave up 5 bases; unmatched junction bases: 4. CDR1 is SNHLY, CDR2 FYNNEI, per germline. The CDR3 spans 14 residues. Written as DNA, the CDR3 is TGTGCCAGCAGTGAACGGACAGGGCGGACTGAAGCTTTCTTT. Amino acid sequence: CASSERTGRTEAFF.

This clone was counted a few times. The chain has TRBV7-2 and TRBJ1-2; D is perhaps TRBD1 (5 bases). CDR3 length equals 14 residues. Trimming took off 3 bases at V and 4 bases at J, with 12 bases between the two ends. Per the germline V gene, CDR1 is SGHTA and CDR2 is FQGNSA. This CDR3 is CASSFGWQGYGYTF. DNA of the CDR3: TGTGCCAGCAGCTTCGGGTGGCAGGGCTATGGCTACACCTTC.

In this sample, this clone turned up a few times. The rearrangement links TRBV5-4 to TRBJ1-1; D gene unclear. The germline V and J ends were trimmed by 2 bases and 1 base, with 12 bases remaining between them. Germline assignment: CDR1 SGHNT and CDR2 YYREEE (reference sequence). The CDR3 sequence is 15 residues long. The CDR3 sequence: CASSFGVGRNTEAFF. CDR3 nucleotide sequence: TGTGCCAGCAGCTTCGGGGTCGGGAGGAACACTGAAGCTTTCTTT.

For this clone: The same CDR3 arises from other DNA sequences in this sample as well. This chain joins TRBV20-1 and TRBJ2-1; D is ambiguous. From germline, CDR1 is DFQATT and CDR2 SNEGSKA (reference sequence). This CDR3 region has 11 residues. Trimming shortened V by 5 bases and J by 4 bases, and 6 bases separated the two germline ends. The CDR3 nucleotides are TGCAGTGCTGGACCTTACAATGAGCAGTTCTTC. It is translated as CSAGPYNEQFF.

This clone was seen a handful of times. This chain connects TRBV29-1 to TRBJ2-7; a weak D match, TRBD1 (6 bases). The CDR3 consists of 11 residues. Trimming removed 4 bases at V and 3 bases at J, with 7 bases between. CDR1 is SQVTM, CDR2 ANQGSEA, per germline. The CDR3 DNA sequence: TGCAGCGTTGGGACAGACTACGAGCAGTACTTC. This translates into CSVGTDYEQYF.

The chain carries TRBV28 and TRBJ2-2, with D perhaps TRBD1 (5 bases). The length of the CDR3 is 17 residues. CDR1 MDHEN and CDR2 SYDVKM come from the germline V gene. V lost 6 bases to trimming and J lost 4 bases, with 21 bases between them. Here the CDR3 DNA reads TGTGCCAGCAGCCTCTTCGTATGGCAAAGGGGCACCGGGGAGCTGTTTTTT. It translates to CASSLFVWQRGTGELFF. Together with reference TRBV28 and TRBJ2-2, the CDR3 gives the full variable domain: DVKVTQSSRYLVKRTGEKVFLECVQDMDHENMFWYRQDPGLGLRLIYFSYDVKMKEKGDIPEGYSVSREKKERFSLILESASTNQTSMYLCASSLFVWQRGTGELFFGEGSRLTVL.

CDR3 DNA sequence: TGTGCCAGCAGCTTTCAGGGGGCTGACATTCAGTACTTC. Amino acid sequence: CASSFQGADIQYF. V gene TRBV11-1 combines with J gene TRBJ2-4; 8 nucleotides agree with TRBD1. Per germline, CDR1 SGHAT and CDR2 FQDESV (reference sequence). The V gene end was trimmed by 3 bases and the J gene end by 8 bases; junction bases not matched to a gene: 3. The CDR3 is 13 residues long.

The CDR3 sequence: CASSVVEGDSIGNTEAFF. DNA for the CDR3: TGTGCCAGCAGCGTAGTGGAAGGGGACTCTATTGGGAACACTGAAGCTTTCTTT. The chain couples TRBV9 to TRBJ1-1; tentatively, D is TRBD1 (5 bases). This CDR3 region has 18 residues. Germline assignment: CDR1 SGDLS and CDR2 YYNGEE. Between the trimmed V and J ends, which lost 0 bases and 1 base, there was a span of 19 bases. Based on the CDR3 plus reference TRBV9 and TRBJ1-1, the full variable domain is DSGVTQTPKHLITATGQRVTLRCSPRSGDLSVYWYQQSLDQGLQFLIQYYNGEERAKGNILERFSAQQFPDLHSELNLSSLELGDSALYFCASSVVEGDSIGNTEAFFGQGTRLTVV.

This clone occurred a few times. V gene TRBV23-1 combines with J gene TRBJ2-7; either TRBD1 or TRBD2 may supply D (5 bases each). TRBV23-1 is reported as an ORF; its role is uncertain. V dropped 2 bases and J dropped 3 bases, with 20 bases sitting between them. This CDR3 is 17 amino acids long. The CDR3 coding sequence is TGCGCCAGCAGTCAAGCCAGGGACCGGGTTCCGTTCTACGAGCAGTACTTC. It codes for CASSQARDRVPFYEQYF.

This clone turned up a few times. The chain employs TRBV2 and TRBJ2-5; D may be TRBD1 (6 bases). Per the germline V gene, CDR1 is SNHLY and CDR2 is FYNNEI. This CDR3 has 13 residues. The V end was cut by 4 bases, the J end by 2 bases, with 8 bases between. The CDR3 is CASSAGAQETQYF. CDR3 nucleotide sequence: TGTGCCAGCAGTGCAGGGGCGCAAGAGACCCAGTACTTC.

This clone was seen a few times. The chain links TRBV7-9 to TRBJ1-4; TRBD1 matches at 8 bases. The CDR3 runs to 18 residues. The V gene end was trimmed by 5 bases and the J gene end by 8 bases; junction bases not matched to a gene: 19. CDR1 is SEHNR and CDR2 is FQNEAQ in the germline V gene (reference sequence). This CDR3 is CASSPGQGSWTGEEKLFF. The DNA of the CDR3 is TGTGCCAGCAGCCCCGGACAGGGTTCATGGACTGGGGAGGAAAAACTGTTTTTT.

This clone was counted only a few times. This sequence joins TRBV5-4 and TRBJ2-5; 8 bases line up with TRBD2. Trimming at V came to 4 bases and at J to 3 bases, leaving 5 bases not matched to a gene. Germline CDR1 reads SGHNT; CDR2 reads YYREEE (reference sequence). This CDR3 has 14 residues. The DNA of the CDR3 is TGTGCCAGCAGCCCTCCGGGAGGGGAAGAGACCCAGTACTTC. Encoded protein: CASSPPGGEETQYF.

The CDR3 sequence: CASSSWTGVGYEQYF. The CDR3 DNA follows: TGTGCCAGCAGCTCGTGGACAGGGGTGGGTTACGAGCAGTACTTC. The chain links TRBV7-2 to TRBJ2-7; 9 bases line up with TRBD1. The CDR3 is made up of 15 amino acids. Germline CDR1 and CDR2: SGHTA and FQGNSA. Unmatched junction bases numbered 8, after V lost 4 bases and J lost 4 bases.

The V call is TRBV28, the J call TRBJ1-2, with D unresolved. Germline V gene lookup returns CDR1 MDHEN and CDR2 SYDVKM. The CDR3 has 14 residues. With 5 bases removed from V and 1 base from J, the gap between germline ends came to 11 bases. In DNA, the CDR3 is TGTGCCAGCAGTCCACCAGGCGTTAACTATGGCTACACCTTC. It yields the protein CASSPPGVNYGYTF.